Presented here are 18 T cell receptor beta chains from one specimen sequenced in a study of regulatory T cells in long-lasting Graves disease. Indicated time point: newly diagnosed GD, antithyroid drugs for less than 3 months. PBMC-extracted RNA yielded the TCR library. CDR3-region Arm-PCR and iRepertoire HTBI primers produced the TCR beta libraries. TCRdb independently ran MiXCR on the multiplex PCR reads; one entry per CDR3 protein. This table has around 470,000 distinct CDR3 sequences, 11% to 15% appearing once. This same sample was also part of a study on T cells in Graves' hyperthyroidism and ophthalmopathy.

The sequenced sample was peripheral blood mononuclear cells (PBMCs), obtained at new diagnosis, from a patient treated with antithyroid drugs. These receptors were collected from a woman between 45 and 60 years old with Graves disease.

This clonotype was counted at least ten times. This sequence joins TRBV2 and TRBJ1-1; a possible D gene is TRBD1 (6 bases). The CDR3 has 14 amino acids. In germline, CDR1 is SNHLY, CDR2 FYNNEI. V was clipped by 6 bases and J by 4 bases, with 15 bases between them. CDR3 nucleotides: TGTGCCAGCAGCCAACAGGGCCCCACCACTGAAGCTTTCTTT. Protein: CASSQQGPTTEAFF.

In its sample, this clonotype was seen many times. The chain couples TRBV5-1 to TRBJ2-3, with D unclear. Per the germline V gene, CDR1 is SGHRS and CDR2 is YFSETQ. Trimming left V 6 bases short and J 2 bases short, with 13 bases between. This CDR3 region has 14 residues. This CDR3 is CASTKGPDTDTQYF. In DNA form, the CDR3 reads TGCGCCAGCACCAAGGGCCCCGACACAGATACGCAGTATTTT. Based on the CDR3 plus reference TRBV5-1 and TRBJ2-3, the full variable domain is KAGVTQTPRYLIKTRGQQVTLSCSPISGHRSVSWYQQTPGQGLQFLFEYFSETQRNKGNFPGRFSGRQFSNSRSEMNVSTLELGDSALYLCASTKGPDTDTQYFGPGTRLTVL.

This clonotype was seen a few times. This chain uses TRBV7-9 with TRBJ1-6; D unresolved. There are 15 residues in the CDR3. The V end was cut by 4 bases, the J end by 5 bases, with 12 bases between. From germline, CDR1 is SEHNR and CDR2 FQNEAQ (reference sequence). CDR3 in amino acids: CASSSAAPDNSPLHF. The CDR3 nucleotides are TGTGCCAGCAGCTCAGCGGCCCCGGATAATTCACCCCTCCACTTT.

This clonotype was counted only a few times. The V call is TRBV19, the J call TRBJ2-7; tentatively, D is TRBD1 or TRBD2 (6 bases each). CDR1 is LNHDA and CDR2 is SQIVND in the germline V gene (reference sequence). The V end lost 5 bases, the J end lost 6 bases, and 23 bases lay between the germline ends. The CDR3 extends over 16 amino acids. DNA for the CDR3: TGTGCCAGTAGTGGGGGGCCGGTGGAGGAAGCTGCCGAGCAGTACTTC. Translating gives CASSGGPVEEAAEQYF.

The V gene is TRBV10-3, the J gene TRBJ2-2; D may match TRBD1 or TRBD2 (5 bases each). Germline-derived CDR1 and CDR2 are ENHRY and SYGVKD. The length of the CDR3 is 15 residues. V lost 3 bases to trimming and J lost 1 base, with 9 bases between them. Here the CDR3 reads CAISDRDLNTGELFF. CDR3 in DNA: TGTGCCATCAGTGATCGGGACCTGAACACCGGGGAGCTGTTTTTT.

This clonotype was counted at least ten times. The chain joins TRBV11-1 to TRBJ1-1; D perhaps matches TRBD1 (5 bases). The CDR3 covers 13 residues. The germline V and J ends were trimmed by 5 bases and 11 bases, with 18 bases remaining between them. Germline V gene lookup returns CDR1 SGHAT and CDR2 FQDESV (reference sequence). CDR3 sequence: CASSTRGGILAFF. The CDR3 region has the DNA TGTGCCAGCAGCACCCGGGGGGGGATTTTGGCTTTCTTT. The whole variable domain, remainder taken from reference TRBV11-1 and TRBJ1-1, is EAEVAQSPRYKITEKSQAVAFWCDPISGHATLYWYRQILGQGPELLVQFQDESVVDDSQLPKDRFSAERLKGVDSTLKIQPAELGDSAMYLCASSTRGGILAFFGQGTRLTVV.

The CDR3 nucleotides read TGTGCCAGCAGCTTAAGGGACAGGGGGCTCACCGGGGAGCTGTTTTTT. Translation gives CASSLRDRGLTGELFF. J is TRBJ2-2 and V is TRBV7-9, with TRBD1 matching 12 bases. With 2 bases clipped from V and 4 bases from J, the junction kept 2 bases outside the gene matches. The CDR3 has 16 amino acids. Germline CDR1 is SEHNR and CDR2 is FQNEAQ (reference sequence).

Concerning this clonotype itself: A much bigger clone sits one base away, suggesting this may be a read error. The chain carries TRBV6-1 and TRBJ2-7; 11 nucleotides align to TRBD1. The CDR3 sequence is 16 residues long. V lost 7 bases to trimming and J lost 6 bases; unmatched junction nucleotides: 14. Germline-derived CDR1 and CDR2 are MNHNS and SASEGT. CDR3 DNA sequence: TGTGCCAGCACTCTGGCTGACCGGGACAGGGGGAGCGAGCAGTACTTC. Amino acids: CASTLADRDRGSEQYF.

This clonotype was detected many times. The gene calls are TRBV29-1 and TRBJ1-1, with D unresolved. This CDR3 has 11 residues. V lost 4 bases, J lost 10 bases, and 13 bases lay in between. Germline V gene lookup returns CDR1 SQVTM and CDR2 ANQGSEA. Written as DNA, the CDR3 is TGCAGCGTTGCACCCGTCGGAGTAGCTTTCTTT. It specifies CSVAPVGVAFF.

With regard to this clonotype: The junction and the germline gene differ at one end; a read error may be behind it. The chain carries TRBV4-1 and TRBJ2-1; no firm D call. CDR1 is MGHRA, CDR2 YSYEKL, per germline. The CDR3 sequence is 16 residues long. CDR3 region: CASSQVGVSSYKEQFF. Here the CDR3 DNA reads TGCGCCAGCAGCCAAGTTGGGGTGAGCTCCTACAAGGAGCAGTTCTTC.

On this clonotype: This CDR3 is missing its conserved last phenylalanine or tryptophan, likely due to a read error. The chain combines TRBV29-1 with TRBJ1-2; no clear D gene. CDR1 and CDR2 from the germline V gene are SQVTM and ANQGSEA. Trimming pared 3 bases from V and 3 bases from J, leaving 8 bases between. The length of the CDR3 is 12 residues. The CDR3 region is CSVERADYGYTL. DNA of the CDR3: TGCAGCGTTGAGAGGGCAGACTATGGCTACACCCTC.

The table lists this clonotype with a few counts. The chain carries TRBV19 and TRBJ2-2; 10 positions agree with TRBD1. V lost 6 bases, J lost 6 bases, and 4 bases stayed unmatched. The germline V gene encodes CDR1 LNHDA and CDR2 SQIVND (reference sequence). This CDR3 region has 14 residues. The CDR3 DNA sequence: TGTGCCAGTAGGAGGGACAGGGGATCCGGGGAGCTGTTTTTT. It specifies CASRRDRGSGELFF.

This clonotype has ten or more counts. This chain links TRBV27 with TRBJ2-7; 15 bases align to TRBD2. The germline V gene has CDR1 MNHEY and CDR2 SMNVEV (reference sequence). This CDR3 is built from 16 residues. With 5 bases clipped from V and 2 bases from J, the junction kept 4 bases outside the gene matches. The CDR3 protein is CASSPRTSGRAYEQYF. DNA for the CDR3: TGTGCCAGCAGTCCACGGACTAGCGGGAGGGCCTACGAGCAGTACTTC.

This clonotype was picked up many times. The chain is built from TRBV28 and TRBJ1-2; 8 bases are shared with TRBD1. The CDR3 extends over 15 amino acids. Germline V gene lookup returns CDR1 MDHEN and CDR2 SYDVKM. The J segment lost 3 bases and the V segment lost 2 bases, leaving 5 bases of the junction unmatched. Here the CDR3 DNA reads TGTGCCAGCAGTTTACAGGGGGCGGAGGACTATGGCTACACCTTC. Its protein is CASSLQGAEDYGYTF.

This clonotype was seen more than once but under ten times. The rearrangement joins TRBV9 to TRBJ1-2; D is unclear. The CDR3 covers 14 residues. Germline lookup yields CDR1 SGDLS and CDR2 YYNGEE. V was shortened by 3 bases and J by 4 bases, with 13 bases between the two germline ends. The CDR3 DNA is TGTGCCAGCAGCGCTCGGACGGAGATCTATGGCTACACCTTC. It specifies CASSARTEIYGYTF.

The chain employs TRBV7-9 and TRBJ1-3; 7 bases are shared with TRBD1. This CDR3 spans 16 amino acids. V was clipped by 5 bases and J by 5 bases; unmatched bases: 12. Per germline, CDR1 SEHNR and CDR2 FQNEAQ (reference sequence). The CDR3 nucleotides read TGTGCCAGCAGCCCATACAATACGGACAGGCGAAACACCATATATTTT. Translating gives CASSPYNTDRRNTIYF. Combining the CDR3 with reference TRBV7-9 and TRBJ1-3 gives the whole variable domain DTGVSQNPRHKITKRGQNVTFRCDPISEHNRLYWYRQTLGQGPEFLTYFQNEAQLEKSRLLSDRFSAERPKGSFSTLEIQRTEQGDSAMYLCASSPYNTDRRNTIYFGEGSWLTVV.

The chain joins TRBV5-1 to TRBJ2-5, with 7 bases that match TRBD2. This CDR3 contains 16 residues. Losses at the gene ends were 0 bases for V and 1 base for J; bases not matched to a gene: 6. From germline, CDR1 is SGHRS and CDR2 YFSETQ. The CDR3 spells CASSLVGGSLQETQYF. Here the CDR3 DNA reads TGCGCCAGCAGCTTGGTCGGGGGGTCCCTCCAAGAGACCCAGTACTTC. The whole variable domain, filled in from reference TRBV5-1 and TRBJ2-5, reads KAGVTQTPRYLIKTRGQQVTLSCSPISGHRSVSWYQQTPGQGLQFLFEYFSETQRNKGNFPGRFSGRQFSNSRSEMNVSTLELGDSALYLCASSLVGGSLQETQYFGPGTRLLVL.

This clonotype appeared many times. J is TRBJ2-7 and V is TRBV12-3 or TRBV12-4, with 9 bases aligning to TRBD1. The CDR3 is 16 residues long. Trimming cost V 5 bases and J 2 bases; bases outside gene matches: 10. Here the CDR3 reads CASSPGTGLSAYEQYF. The CDR3 nucleotides are TGTGCCAGCAGTCCCGGGACAGGGTTGTCGGCCTACGAGCAGTACTTC.